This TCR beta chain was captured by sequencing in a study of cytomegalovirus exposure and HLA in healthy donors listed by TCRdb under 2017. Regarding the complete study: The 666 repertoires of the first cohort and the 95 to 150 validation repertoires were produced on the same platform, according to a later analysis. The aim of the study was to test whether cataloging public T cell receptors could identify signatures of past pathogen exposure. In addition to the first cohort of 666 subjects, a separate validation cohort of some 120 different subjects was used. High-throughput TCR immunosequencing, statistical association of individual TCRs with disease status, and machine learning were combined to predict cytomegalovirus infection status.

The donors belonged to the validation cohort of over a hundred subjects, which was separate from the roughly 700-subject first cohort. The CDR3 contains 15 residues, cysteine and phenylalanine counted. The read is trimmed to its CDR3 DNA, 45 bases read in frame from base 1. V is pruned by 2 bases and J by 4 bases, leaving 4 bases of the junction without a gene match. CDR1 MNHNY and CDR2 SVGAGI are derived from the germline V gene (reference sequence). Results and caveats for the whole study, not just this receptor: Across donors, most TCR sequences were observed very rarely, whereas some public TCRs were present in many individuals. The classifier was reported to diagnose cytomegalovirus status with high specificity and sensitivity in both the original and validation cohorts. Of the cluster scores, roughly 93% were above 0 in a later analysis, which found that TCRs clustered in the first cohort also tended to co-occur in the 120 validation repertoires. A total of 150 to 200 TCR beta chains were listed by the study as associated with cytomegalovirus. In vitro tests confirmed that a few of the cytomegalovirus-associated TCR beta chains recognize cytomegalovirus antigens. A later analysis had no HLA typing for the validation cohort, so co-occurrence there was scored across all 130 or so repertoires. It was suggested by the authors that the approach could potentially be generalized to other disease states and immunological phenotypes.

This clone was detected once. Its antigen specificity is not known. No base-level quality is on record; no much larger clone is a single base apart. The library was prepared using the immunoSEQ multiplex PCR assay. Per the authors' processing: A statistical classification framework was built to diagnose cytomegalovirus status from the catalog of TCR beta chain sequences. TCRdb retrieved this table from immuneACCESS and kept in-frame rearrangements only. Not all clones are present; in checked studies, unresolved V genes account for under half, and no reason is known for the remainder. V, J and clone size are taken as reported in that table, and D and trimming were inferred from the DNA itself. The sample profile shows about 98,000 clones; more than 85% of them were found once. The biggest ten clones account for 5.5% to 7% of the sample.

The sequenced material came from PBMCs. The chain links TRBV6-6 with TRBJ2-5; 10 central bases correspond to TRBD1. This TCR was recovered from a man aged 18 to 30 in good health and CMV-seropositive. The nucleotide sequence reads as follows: TGTGCCAGCAGTTACACCCGGACAGGGGGAGAGACCCAGTACTTC. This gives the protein CASSYTRTGGETQYF.